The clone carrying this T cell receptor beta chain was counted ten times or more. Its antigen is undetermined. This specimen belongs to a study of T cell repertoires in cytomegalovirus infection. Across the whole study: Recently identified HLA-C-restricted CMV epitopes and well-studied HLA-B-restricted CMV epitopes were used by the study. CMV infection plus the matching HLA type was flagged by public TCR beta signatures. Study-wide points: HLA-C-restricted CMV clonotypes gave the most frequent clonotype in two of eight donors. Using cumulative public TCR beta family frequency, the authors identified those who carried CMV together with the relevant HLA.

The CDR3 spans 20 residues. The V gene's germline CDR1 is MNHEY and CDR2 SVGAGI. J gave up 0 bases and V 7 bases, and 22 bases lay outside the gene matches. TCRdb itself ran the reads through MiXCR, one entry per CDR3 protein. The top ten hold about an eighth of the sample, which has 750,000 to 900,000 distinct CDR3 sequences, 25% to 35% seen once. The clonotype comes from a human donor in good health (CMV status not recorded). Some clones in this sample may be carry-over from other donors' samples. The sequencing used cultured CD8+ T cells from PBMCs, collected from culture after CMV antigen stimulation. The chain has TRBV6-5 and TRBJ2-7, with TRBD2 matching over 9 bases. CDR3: CASINPQGVAGVLVSYEQYV. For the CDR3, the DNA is TGTGCCAGCATCAATCCCCAAGGAGTAGCGGGGGTACTAGTCTCCTACGAGCAGTACGTC.